This is a list of T cell receptor beta chains from one sample in a study of blood T cell repertoires in COVID-19. The protocol was immunoSEQ multiplex PCR, while the TCRdb copy is restricted to in-frame clones and leaves out a portion. Found here are some 320,000 clones, around 90% of them singletons; the top ten hold about 5%. Source material: PBMCs or T cells enriched from blood (not recorded which). The source is a man aged 55 to 70 who had recovered from COVID-19. The CDR3 runs from the conserved cysteine through the conserved F or W. D genes are given only for firm matches. Part of the rows lack a size; the others show once, few, many or a class for expanded clones.

clone_size: -; v_call: TRBV7-9; d_call: -; j_call: TRBJ1-1; cdr3_nt: TGTGCCAGCAGCTTAGGAACTACGGGGAACACTGAAGCTTTCTTT; cdr3_aa: CASSLGTTGNTEAFF
clone_size: -; v_call: TRBV7-9; d_call: -; j_call: TRBJ1-2; cdr3_nt: TGTGCCAGCAGTAGACAGGTCTATGGCTACACCTTC; cdr3_aa: CASSRQVYGYTF
clone_size: -; v_call: TRBV6-2/TRBV6-3; d_call: TRBD1; j_call: TRBJ2-7; cdr3_nt: TGTGCCAGCAGCCGGGAGGACAGGGGGCCCTACGAGCAGTACTTC; cdr3_aa: CASSREDRGPYEQYF
clone_size: -; v_call: TRBV7-3; d_call: -; j_call: TRBJ2-3; cdr3_nt: TGTGCCAGCAGCCCTCGGGGCACAGATACGCAGTATTTT; cdr3_aa: CASSPRGTDTQYF
clone_size: -; v_call: TRBV13; d_call: TRBD1; j_call: TRBJ1-2; cdr3_nt: TGTGCCAGCAGCCTCCAGACAGGGACCTTATATGGCTACACCTTC; cdr3_aa: CASSLQTGTLYGYTF
clone_size: -; v_call: TRBV5-1; d_call: TRBD1; j_call: TRBJ1-4; cdr3_nt: TGCGCCAGCAGTTGGATGGGGACAGCCGAAAAACTGTTTTTT; cdr3_aa: CASSWMGTAEKLFF
clone_size: -; v_call: TRBV7-2; d_call: TRBD2; j_call: TRBJ2-3; cdr3_nt: TGTGCCAGCAGCCTTGCTAGCGGGGCCGCGGATACGCAGTATTTT; cdr3_aa: CASSLASGAADTQYF
clone_size: -; v_call: TRBV10-1; d_call: -; j_call: TRBJ2-5; cdr3_nt: TGCGCCTCAGTGGGGTCGAGACAGGTCCTCCATGGGACCCAGTACTTC; cdr3_aa: CASVGSRQVLHGTQYF
clone_size: few; v_call: TRBV3-1/TRBV3-2; d_call: -; j_call: TRBJ2-1; cdr3_nt: TGTGCCAGCAGCCAAGATTCCAGTACCTACAATGAGCAGTTCTTC; cdr3_aa: CASSQDSSTYNEQFF
clone_size: -; v_call: TRBV30; d_call: -; j_call: TRBJ2-3; cdr3_nt: TGTGCCTGGAGTTACAGAAACACAGATACGCAGTATTTT; cdr3_aa: CAWSYRNTDTQYF
clone_size: -; v_call: TRBV11-1; d_call: -; j_call: TRBJ2-2; cdr3_nt: TGTGCCAGCAGCTTAGGGACAACCATCCCCGGGGAGCTGTTTTTT; cdr3_aa: CASSLGTTIPGELFF
clone_size: -; v_call: TRBV28; d_call: -; j_call: TRBJ2-7; cdr3_nt: TGTGCCAGCAGTTTAGTGGGAGGGGGTACCTACGAGCAGTACTTC; cdr3_aa: CASSLVGGGTYEQYF
clone_size: -; v_call: TRBV19; d_call: TRBD1; j_call: TRBJ1-5; cdr3_nt: TGTGCCAGTAGTTCGCGACAGGGAACGCAGCCCCAGCATTTT; cdr3_aa: CASSSRQGTQPQHF
clone_size: once; v_call: TRBV19; d_call: TRBD1; j_call: TRBJ2-1; cdr3_nt: TGTGCCAGTGCCAGGACAGGGGCACTTTACAATGAGCAGTTCTTC; cdr3_aa: CASARTGALYNEQFF
clone_size: -; v_call: TRBV11-2; d_call: -; j_call: TRBJ2-1; cdr3_nt: TGTGCCAGCAGCTTAGTTAGCGGACCCTACAATGAGCAGTTCTTC; cdr3_aa: CASSLVSGPYNEQFF
clone_size: once; v_call: TRBV28; d_call: TRBD1; j_call: TRBJ1-2; cdr3_nt: TGTGCCAGCAGTACCGACAGGGGGATACGTGGCTACACCTTC; cdr3_aa: CASSTDRGIRGYTF
clone_size: -; v_call: TRBV4-2; d_call: TRBD1; j_call: TRBJ2-2; cdr3_nt: TGTGCCAGCAGCCAACCCCGATGGGACAGGGGGGAGACCGGGGAGCTGTTTTTT; cdr3_aa: CASSQPRWDRGETGELFF
clone_size: -; v_call: TRBV5-1; d_call: -; j_call: TRBJ2-7; cdr3_nt: TGCGCCAGCAGCTTGGACAGCGGAGGGGACGAGCAGTACTTC; cdr3_aa: CASSLDSGGDEQYF
clone_size: -; v_call: TRBV12-3/TRBV12-4; d_call: -; j_call: TRBJ2-5; cdr3_nt: TGTGCCAGCAGTTTTCTCAGGGATGGGACCCAGTACTTC; cdr3_aa: CASSFLRDGTQYF
clone_size: -; v_call: TRBV18; d_call: TRBD1; j_call: TRBJ2-7; cdr3_nt: TGTGCCAGCTCACCAGCGAGAGACAGGGACGAGCAGTACTTC; cdr3_aa: CASSPARDRDEQYF
clone_size: -; v_call: TRBV7-2; d_call: -; j_call: TRBJ1-3; cdr3_nt: TGTGCCAGCAGGCGCAATTTCGGGGACACTGGAAACACCATATATTTT; cdr3_aa: CASRRNFGDTGNTIYF
clone_size: -; v_call: TRBV4-1; d_call: TRBD2; j_call: TRBJ2-5; cdr3_nt: TGCGCCAGCAGCCAAGGGACTAGCGGGAGAGAGACCCAGTACTTC; cdr3_aa: CASSQGTSGRETQYF
clone_size: -; v_call: TRBV27; d_call: -; j_call: TRBJ1-1; cdr3_nt: TGTGCCAGCAGTTTAGCGAGGAACACTGAAGCTTTCTTT; cdr3_aa: CASSLARNTEAFF
clone_size: -; v_call: TRBV19; d_call: -; j_call: TRBJ2-3; cdr3_nt: TGTGCCAGTAGTATTAAAAGCGTCGTGGGAGCAGATACGCAGTATTTT; cdr3_aa: CASSIKSVVGADTQYF
clone_size: -; v_call: TRBV9; d_call: -; j_call: TRBJ2-1; cdr3_nt: TGTGCCAGCACTTCTTCCAGGGAAGGAGAGCAGTTCTTC; cdr3_aa: CASTSSREGEQFF
clone_size: -; v_call: TRBV5-1; d_call: TRBD1; j_call: TRBJ1-2; cdr3_nt: TGCGCCAGCAGCTTGGCGGTGGACAGGGGGTTTAATGGCTACACCTTC; cdr3_aa: CASSLAVDRGFNGYTF
clone_size: -; v_call: TRBV29-1; d_call: -; j_call: TRBJ2-3; cdr3_nt: TGCAGCGTTTCCAGTCAGGGTCCAGCGCAGTATTTT; cdr3_aa: CSVSSQGPAQYF
clone_size: -; v_call: TRBV9; d_call: -; j_call: TRBJ2-5; cdr3_nt: TGTGCCAGCAGCGTAAATTCACAGGGACGTGAGACCCAGTACTTC; cdr3_aa: CASSVNSQGRETQYF
clone_size: -; v_call: TRBV10-3; d_call: -; j_call: TRBJ1-1; cdr3_nt: TGTGCCATCAGTGAGTGGGGCTTGACTACTGAAGCTTTCTTT; cdr3_aa: CAISEWGLTTEAFF
clone_size: -; v_call: TRBV5-1; d_call: -; j_call: TRBJ1-2; cdr3_nt: TGCGCCAGCAGCTTGGATGGCAGAGGCTATGGCTACACCTTC; cdr3_aa: CASSLDGRGYGYTF
clone_size: once; v_call: TRBV6-2/TRBV6-3; d_call: TRBD2; j_call: TRBJ2-2; cdr3_nt: TGTGCCAGCAGCCCTGGACTAGCGGGAGGAGACACCGGGGAGCTGTTTTTT; cdr3_aa: CASSPGLAGGDTGELFF
clone_size: -; v_call: TRBV11-2; d_call: TRBD1; j_call: TRBJ2-3; cdr3_nt: TGTGCCAGCAGCAGAAACAGGGGAGGCACAGATACGCAGTATTTT; cdr3_aa: CASSRNRGGTDTQYF
clone_size: -; v_call: TRBV6-5; d_call: TRBD1; j_call: TRBJ1-1; cdr3_nt: TGTGCCAGCACTCGACAGGGAAGTACTGAAGCTTTCTTT; cdr3_aa: CASTRQGSTEAFF
clone_size: -; v_call: TRBV7-9; d_call: TRBD1; j_call: TRBJ2-5; cdr3_nt: TGTGCCAGCAGCTTAGCGGTGGACAGGCGACAAGAGACCCAGTACTTC; cdr3_aa: CASSLAVDRRQETQYF
clone_size: -; v_call: TRBV29-1; d_call: -; j_call: TRBJ2-7; cdr3_nt: TGCAGCGTTGTGCAGGCTTCCTACGAGCAGTACTTC; cdr3_aa: CSVVQASYEQYF
clone_size: -; v_call: TRBV28; d_call: TRBD1; j_call: TRBJ1-1; cdr3_nt: TGTGCCAGTTCCCAGCCAGGGGGTCGGAACACTGAAGCTTTCTTT; cdr3_aa: CASSQPGGRNTEAFF
clone_size: -; v_call: TRBV15; d_call: TRBD1; j_call: TRBJ1-6; cdr3_nt: TGTGCCACCAGCCGGGACAGCAATAATTCACCCCTCCACTTT; cdr3_aa: CATSRDSNNSPLHF
clone_size: few; v_call: TRBV11-3; d_call: -; j_call: TRBJ2-3; cdr3_nt: TGTGCCAGCAGTACTCTCGGCACAGATACGCAGTATTTT; cdr3_aa: CASSTLGTDTQYF
clone_size: -; v_call: TRBV23-1; d_call: TRBD1; j_call: TRBJ2-7; cdr3_nt: TGCGCCAGCAGTCAGTGGACAGGGGGGAATGACGAGCAGTACTTC; cdr3_aa: CASSQWTGGNDEQYF
clone_size: -; v_call: TRBV7-3; d_call: TRBD1; j_call: TRBJ2-1; cdr3_nt: TGTGCCAGCAGCCAGGGGGCAGTTTACAATGAGCAGTTCTTC; cdr3_aa: CASSQGAVYNEQFF